The 20 T cell receptor beta chains below were found in one sample sequenced in a study of a mutant IDH1 vaccine in newly diagnosed glioma. Time point specified: week 35, safety follow-up. Each dose of the vaccine consisted of 300 ug of mutant IDH1 20-mer peptide, with topical imiquimod. TCRdb's copy holds only in-frame clones and misses some; the assay was immunoSEQ multiplex PCR. Here the sample spans around 60,000 clones, roughly four fifths being singletons. Their antigens remain unidentified. The sequenced sample was PBMCs, obtained from a glioma patient whose treatment included an IDH1 peptide vaccine. The receptors were sampled from a man aged 35 to 55 with glioma.

V gene TRBV15 combines with J gene TRBJ2-5; D is undetermined. Looked up from germline, CDR1 is LNHNV and CDR2 is YYDKDF (reference sequence). The CDR3 loop spans 12 amino acids. With 1 base removed from V and 5 bases from J, the gap between germline ends came to 5 bases. The CDR3 coding sequence is TGTGCCACCAGCAGAGCATTGGAGACCCAGTACTTC. Translated, it gives CATSRALETQYF.

J is TRBJ1-4 and V is TRBV29-1, with D hard to call. CDR3 length equals 10 residues. In germline, CDR1 is SQVTM, CDR2 ANQGSEA. V was trimmed by 7 bases and J by 5 bases, leaving 5 bases between them. The CDR3 region is CSGPNEKLFF. The CDR3 nucleotides are TGCAGCGGCCCCAATGAAAAACTGTTTTTT.

This chain links TRBV9 with TRBJ1-4; maybe TRBD1 (6 bases). The CDR3 sequence is 15 residues long. V dropped 0 bases and J dropped 5 bases, with 11 bases sitting between them. The germline V gene has CDR1 SGDLS and CDR2 YYNGEE. CDR3 sequence reads: CASSVGLGGNEKLFF. The CDR3, as DNA: TGTGCCAGCAGCGTAGGCCTAGGGGGGAATGAAAAACTGTTTTTT.

The chain joins TRBV10-1 to TRBJ1-1; no definite D call. Looked up from germline, CDR1 is WNHNN and CDR2 is SYGVQD (reference sequence). V was shortened by 8 bases and J by 6 bases, with 13 bases between the two germline ends. This CDR3 has 12 residues. The CDR3 coding sequence is TGCGCCAGCGGACCTTCCGAGGCTGAAGCTTTCTTT. Translation gives CASGPSEAEAFF.

The V and J genes are TRBV9 and TRBJ2-7, with unresolved D. The CDR3 length is 15 residues. Germline V gives CDR1 SGDLS, CDR2 YYNGEE. V dropped 0 bases and J dropped 3 bases, with 13 bases sitting between them. The DNA for the CDR3 is TGTGCCAGCAGCGTAGGTGCAATATGGGGCTACGAGCAGTACTTC. This codes for CASSVGAIWGYEQYF.

The gene calls are TRBV9 and TRBJ2-4; possibly TRBD2 for D (5 bases). Trimming took 4 bases from V and 1 from J, leaving 15 bases between them. The CDR3 length is 16 residues. The V gene's germline CDR1 is SGDLS and CDR2 YYNGEE. The CDR3 reads CASSPIGRGAKNIQYF. Here the CDR3 DNA reads TGTGCCAGCAGCCCTATTGGGAGAGGCGCCAAAAACATTCAGTACTTC.

The CDR3: CASRIGRAGTYEQYF. The DNA for the CDR3 is TGTGCCAGCAGGATAGGGAGGGCCGGGACCTACGAGCAGTACTTC. V usage is TRBV6-5 and J usage is TRBJ2-7, with 7 positions matching TRBD2. V was pared by 6 bases and J by 2 bases, with 10 bases of the junction left unmatched. The CDR3 runs 15 residues. The germline V gene encodes CDR1 MNHEY and CDR2 SVGAGI.

The genes are TRBV5-6 and TRBJ2-3; 8 bases are shared with TRBD2. Germline V gene lookup returns CDR1 SGHDT and CDR2 YYEEEE. This CDR3 contains 15 residues. V lost 4 bases, J lost 0 bases, and 4 bases stayed unmatched. The DNA for the CDR3 is TGTGCCAGCAGCCCAGCGGGGGCTAGCACAGATACGCAGTATTTT. It translates to CASSPAGASTDTQYF.

This clone is a singleton in its sample. The rearrangement uses TRBV12-5 and TRBJ1-5, with D unclear. This CDR3 is 14 amino acids long. Per the germline V gene, CDR1 is LGHNT and CDR2 is FRNRAP. V was cut by 8 bases and J by 0 bases, with 11 bases left in between. The CDR3 DNA reads as TGTGCTAGTCTTCATACGTATAGCAATCAGCCCCAGCATTTT. The encoded protein is CASLHTYSNQPQHF.

The rearrangement joins TRBV5-1 to TRBJ1-4; 7 bases map to TRBD1. This CDR3 is 15 amino acids long. Per the germline V gene, CDR1 is SGHRS and CDR2 is YFSETQ. V lost 2 bases and J lost 7; bases outside the gene matches: 8. The CDR3 protein is CASSLRQGPGEKLFF. CDR3 coding DNA: TGCGCCAGCAGCTTAAGACAGGGACCGGGTGAAAAACTGTTTTTT. The full variable domain, rest sourced from reference TRBV5-1 and TRBJ1-4, is KAGVTQTPRYLIKTRGQQVTLSCSPISGHRSVSWYQQTPGQGLQFLFEYFSETQRNKGNFPGRFSGRQFSNSRSEMNVSTLELGDSALYLCASSLRQGPGEKLFFGSGTQLSVL.

The CDR3 here is CASSKYRDRTYEQYF. As DNA, the CDR3 is TGTGCCAGTAGTAAGTACCGGGACAGAACCTACGAGCAGTACTTC. This chain connects TRBV19 to TRBJ2-7; the match to TRBD1 covers 7 bases. V trimming: 4 bases; J trimming: 2 bases; junction bases outside the gene matches: 8. The germline CDR1 and CDR2 sequences are LNHDA and SQIVND (reference sequence). The length of the CDR3 is 15 residues. Complete variable domain (other parts from reference TRBV19 and TRBJ2-7): DGGITQSPKYLFRKEGQNVTLSCEQNLNHDAMYWYRQDPGQGLRLIYYSQIVNDFQKGDIAEGYSVSREKKESFPLTVTSAQKNPTAFYLCASSKYRDRTYEQYFGPGTRLTVT.

This clone was detected a few times. The chain joins TRBV27 to TRBJ1-1, with D perhaps TRBD1 (5 bases). Germline lookup yields CDR1 MNHEY and CDR2 SMNVEV (reference sequence). The CDR3 spans 15 residues. V lost 2 bases, J lost 4 bases, and 14 bases lay in between. The chain's CDR3 is CASSLGDWRGTEAFF. The CDR3 region has the DNA TGTGCCAGCAGTTTAGGAGATTGGAGGGGCACTGAAGCTTTCTTT.

Written as DNA, the CDR3 is TGTGCCAGCAGTTACTCGAATCGAGGAGGAGGGCCCCAGCATTTT. This translates into CASSYSNRGGGPQHF. V and J are TRBV6-5 and TRBJ1-5; D unresolved. Trimming cost V 0 bases and J 9 bases, with 15 bases left between them. CDR1 and CDR2 from the germline V gene are MNHEY and SVGAGI. The CDR3 has 15 amino acids.

This clone was seen more than once but under ten times. V and J are TRBV11-3 and TRBJ2-7; 8 positions match TRBD1. The germline V gene has CDR1 SGHNT and CDR2 YENEEA. The trim removed 5 bases at V and 1 base at J, leaving 7 bases unmatched. CDR3 size: 15 residues. In DNA, the CDR3 is TGTGCCAGCAGCCTCGGCAGGGGGCCGTCCTACGAGCAGTACTTC. This codes for CASSLGRGPSYEQYF. The full variable domain, in which reference TRBV11-3 and TRBJ2-7 provide the parts outside the CDR3, is EAGVVQSPRYKIIEKKQPVAFWCNPISGHNTLYWYLQNLGQGPELLIRYENEEAVDDSQLPKDRFSAERLKGVDSTLKIQPAELGDSAVYLCASSLGRGPSYEQYFGPGTRLTVT.

V and J are TRBV7-2 and TRBJ2-7; D is ambiguous. Germline V lookup: CDR1 SGHTA, CDR2 FQGNSA. V was shortened by 5 bases and J by 4 bases, with 15 bases between the two germline ends. The CDR3 runs to 14 residues. The chain's CDR3 is CASSRRTFPYEQYF. The CDR3 DNA sequence: TGTGCCAGCAGCCGCAGGACCTTCCCTTACGAGCAGTACTTC.

This clone occurred once. The genes are TRBV7-3 and TRBJ2-3; 10 bases map to TRBD2. CDR1 and CDR2 from the germline V gene are SGHTA and FQGTGA. V gave up 5 bases and J gave up 4 bases; unmatched junction bases: 9. This CDR3 has 16 residues. The chain's CDR3 is CASSPWGLAPSDTQYF. In DNA, the CDR3 is TGTGCCAGCAGCCCTTGGGGACTAGCGCCTTCAGATACGCAGTATTTT.

The rearrangement links TRBV4-3 to TRBJ2-3; 11 nucleotides agree with TRBD2. The CDR3 spans 19 residues. The germline V gene encodes CDR1 LGHNA and CDR2 YSLEER. V shed 1 base, J shed 2 bases, and the junction held 11 bases outside the gene matches. In DNA form, the CDR3 reads TGCGCCAGCAGCCAAGGGAGGATTGTAGCGGGAGGGAACACAGATACGCAGTATTTT. Translating it yields CASSQGRIVAGGNTDTQYF.

V usage is TRBV10-3 and J usage is TRBJ2-2; D gene uncertain. The CDR3 is 17 residues long. Germline V gives CDR1 ENHRY, CDR2 SYGVKD. V was trimmed by 0 bases and J by 1 base, leaving 12 bases between them. CDR3 residues: CAISESGGKGNTGELFF. The DNA of the CDR3 is TGTGCCATCAGTGAGTCAGGCGGCAAGGGGAACACCGGGGAGCTGTTTTTT.

V and J are TRBV10-3 and TRBJ1-4; TRBD1 might be the D (5 bases). The CDR3 is 14 residues long. V was shortened by 4 bases and J by 8 bases, with 14 bases between the two germline ends. The germline V gene has CDR1 ENHRY and CDR2 SYGVKD. Here the CDR3 DNA reads TGTGCCATCAGTGGGACACTCGGGGACGAAAAACTGTTTTTT. Translation gives CAISGTLGDEKLFF.

The chain has TRBV5-6 and TRBJ1-4, with TRBD1 matching over 7 bases. V dropped 4 bases and J dropped 4; count of bases not matched to a gene: 7. Germline V CDR1 and CDR2: SGHDT, YYEEEE. The CDR3 is made up of 15 amino acids. CDR3 protein: CASSLRQGRNEKLFF. In DNA, the CDR3 is TGTGCCAGCAGCCTGAGACAGGGCCGTAATGAAAAACTGTTTTTT.